These T cell receptor beta chains were read from a single sample in a study of blood T cell repertoires in COVID-19. The repertoire was sequenced with immunoSEQ multiplex PCR; TCRdb's copy has only in-frame clones and lacks some. The data contain 25,000 to 35,000 clones, about 91% of them singletons. The sequenced sample was peripheral blood. The receptors here all came from a man at least 80 years old with acute or convalescent COVID-19. Each CDR3 is given with its conserved first and last residue. Fields, in order: J gene, V gene, CDR3 protein.

J: TRBJ2-7
V: TRBV9
CDR3: CASSPSGYGYEQYF

J: TRBJ2-7
V: TRBV7-9
CDR3: CASSMGTGYDEQYF

J: TRBJ2-5
V: TRBV24-1
CDR3: CATSDSVPETQYF

J: TRBJ2-1
V: TRBV28
CDR3: CASSHGVGTSGNEQFF

J: TRBJ2-7
V: TRBV4-1
CDR3: CASSQVGLAGGPAFYEQYF

J: TRBJ2-1
V: TRBV4-1
CDR3: CASSPPGRRSYNEQFF

J: TRBJ2-5
V: TRBV7-2
CDR3: CASSSTGWSETQYF

J: TRBJ2-2
V: TRBV18
CDR3: CASSPGTGNTGELFF

J: TRBJ1-1
V: TRBV4-2
CDR3: CASSQDRGATEAFF

J: TRBJ1-2
V: TRBV5-1
CDR3: CASSSTRSYGYTF

J: TRBJ1-5
V: TRBV5-5
CDR3: CASSLTRGQPQHF

J: TRBJ1-6
V: TRBV2
CDR3: CASSLWGVNSPLHF

J: TRBJ2-1
V: TRBV16
CDR3: CASTLGRDYNEQFF

J: TRBJ2-2
V: TRBV4-1
CDR3: CASSQVLAGATGELFF

J: TRBJ2-5
V: TRBV5-1
CDR3: CASSPGRETQYF

J: TRBJ1-2
V: TRBV10-1
CDR3: CASSQTGWYGYTF

J: TRBJ2-3
V: TRBV10-3
CDR3: CAIRGTSTDTQYF

J: TRBJ2-1
V: TRBV7-2
CDR3: CASSPDPSGGIKQFF

J: TRBJ1-1
V: TRBV7-8
CDR3: CASSVLREGTEAFF

J: TRBJ2-7
V: TRBV5-1
CDR3: CASSLSLDRGAHEQYF

J: TRBJ2-3
V: TRBV29-1
CDR3: CSVELAGGPGDTQYF

J: TRBJ2-7
V: TRBV5-4
CDR3: CASSRDYYEQYF

J: TRBJ1-1
V: TRBV6-5
CDR3: CASSYQGNTEAFF

J: TRBJ1-1
V: TRBV20-1
CDR3: CSAKQDTEAFF

J: TRBJ2-1
V: TRBV5-1
CDR3: CASSISGQGFDEQFF

J: TRBJ2-1
V: TRBV7-2
CDR3: CASSLGLDYNEQFF

J: TRBJ2-7
V: TRBV27
CDR3: CASSLTRGYEQYF

J: TRBJ2-7
V: TRBV5-1
CDR3: CASSLELSNRGEQYF

J: TRBJ2-2
V: TRBV7-2
CDR3: CASSLNWGGSTGELFF

J: TRBJ1-2
V: TRBV3-1/TRBV3-2
CDR3: CASSQARVGGYTF

J: TRBJ2-3
V: TRBV24-1
CDR3: CATSDSDQFRDREVNTDTQYF

J: TRBJ2-6
V: TRBV9
CDR3: CASSAAPGGGAGANVLTF

J: TRBJ1-2
V: TRBV27
CDR3: CASSFHGQKANYGYTF

J: TRBJ2-4
V: TRBV5-6
CDR3: CASSLAQGRDIQYF

J: TRBJ1-4
V: TRBV4-1
CDR3: CASTPGTNEKLFF

J: TRBJ1-6
V: TRBV18
CDR3: CASSPRSDRGAGSPLHF

J: TRBJ2-7
V: TRBV30
CDR3: CAWSRELYYEQYF

J: TRBJ2-3
V: TRBV5-4
CDR3: CASSLDGGDTQYF

J: TRBJ2-3
V: TRBV18
CDR3: CASSPGPGTDTQYF

J: TRBJ1-1
V: TRBV18
CDR3: CASSTYNRGRGTEAFF

J: TRBJ2-3
V: TRBV7-6
CDR3: CASSLGGRGRSNTQYF

J: TRBJ2-7
V: TRBV6-5
CDR3: CASTSGGSLAYEQYF

J: TRBJ2-7
V: TRBV2
CDR3: CASGTGRYYEQYF